This TCR beta chain stems from a study of OX40 agonist ivuxolimab in advanced cancers. Sequenced by immunoSEQ multiplex PCR; TCRdb stores in-frame clones only, minus some. The data show 14,000 to 15,000 clones, about 80% seen once. This CDR3 is 12 amino acids long. The ends were cut back, 5 bases at V and 7 bases at J, with 9 bases in the middle. Germline CDR1 SEHNR, CDR2 FQNEAQ (reference sequence). Any history of autoimmune disease or systemic immunosuppression disqualified patients. This receptor was obtained from an adult with an advanced solid tumor such as melanoma, head and neck, liver or kidney cancer. The J gene is TRBJ2-1, the V gene TRBV7-9, with a possible D match to TRBD2 (6 bases). The sample consisted of CD4+ or CD8+ T cells sorted from blood, taken in a trial of the OX40 agonist ivuxolimab. The DNA for the CDR3 is TGTGCCAGCAGCGTCGGGGGTAATGAGCAGTTCTTC. Translating gives CASSVGGNEQFF.